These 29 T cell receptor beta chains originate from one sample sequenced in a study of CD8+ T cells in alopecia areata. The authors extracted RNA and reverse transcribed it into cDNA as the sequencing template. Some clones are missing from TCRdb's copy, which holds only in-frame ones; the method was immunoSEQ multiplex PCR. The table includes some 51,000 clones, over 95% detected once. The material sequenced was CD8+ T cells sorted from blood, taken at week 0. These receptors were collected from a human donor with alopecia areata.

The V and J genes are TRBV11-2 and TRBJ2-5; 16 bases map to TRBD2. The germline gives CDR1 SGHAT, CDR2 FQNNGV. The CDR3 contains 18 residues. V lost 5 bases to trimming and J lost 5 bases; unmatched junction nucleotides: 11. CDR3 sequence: CASSPGTSGGALSETQYF. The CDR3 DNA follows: TGTGCCAGCAGCCCCGGGACTAGCGGGGGGGCCCTCTCGGAGACCCAGTACTTC.

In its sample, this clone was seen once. Here the CDR3 DNA reads TGTGCCAGCAGTCACCTAGCGGGCGTCGCAGATACGCAGTATTTT. It is translated as CASSHLAGVADTQYF. The rearrangement joins TRBV27 to TRBJ2-3; 8 nucleotides agree with TRBD2. CDR1 is MNHEY, CDR2 SMNVEV, per germline (reference sequence). The CDR3 loop spans 15 amino acids. Germline trimming cut 5 bases from V and 4 bases from J; bases unmatched to any gene: 8.

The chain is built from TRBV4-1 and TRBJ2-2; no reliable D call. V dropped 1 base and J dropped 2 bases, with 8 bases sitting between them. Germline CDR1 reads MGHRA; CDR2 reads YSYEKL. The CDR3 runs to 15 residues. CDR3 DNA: TGCGCCAGCAGCCAAGTCTCCACTAACACCGGGGAGCTGTTTTTT. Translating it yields CASSQVSTNTGELFF.

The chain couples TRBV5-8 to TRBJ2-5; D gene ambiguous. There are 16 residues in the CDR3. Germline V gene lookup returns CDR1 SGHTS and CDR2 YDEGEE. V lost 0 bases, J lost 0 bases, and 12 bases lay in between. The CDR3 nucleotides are TGTGCCAGCAGCTTGGACCCCGACGGCTACCAAGAGACCCAGTACTTC. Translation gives CASSLDPDGYQETQYF.

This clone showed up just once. This CDR3 is CASRSNRDNEQFF. The DNA of the CDR3 is TGTGCCAGCAGATCGAACAGAGACAATGAGCAGTTCTTC. V gene TRBV9 combines with J gene TRBJ2-1; no clear D gene. CDR3 length: 13 amino acids. Germline V lookup: CDR1 SGDLS, CDR2 YYNGEE. The V gene lost 5 bases and the J gene lost 5 bases, with 11 bases spanning the gap.

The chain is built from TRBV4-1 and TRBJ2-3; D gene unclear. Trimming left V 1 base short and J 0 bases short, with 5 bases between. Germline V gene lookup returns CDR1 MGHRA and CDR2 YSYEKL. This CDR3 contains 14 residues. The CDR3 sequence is CASSQVSSTDTQYF. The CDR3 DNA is TGCGCCAGCAGCCAAGTTTCTAGCACAGATACGCAGTATTTT.

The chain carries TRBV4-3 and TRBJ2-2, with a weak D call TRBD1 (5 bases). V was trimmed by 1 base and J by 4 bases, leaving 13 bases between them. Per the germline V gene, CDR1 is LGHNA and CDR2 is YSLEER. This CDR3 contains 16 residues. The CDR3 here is CASSQGLGAPTGELFF. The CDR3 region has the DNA TGCGCCAGCAGCCAAGGTCTAGGGGCCCCCACCGGGGAGCTGTTTTTT.

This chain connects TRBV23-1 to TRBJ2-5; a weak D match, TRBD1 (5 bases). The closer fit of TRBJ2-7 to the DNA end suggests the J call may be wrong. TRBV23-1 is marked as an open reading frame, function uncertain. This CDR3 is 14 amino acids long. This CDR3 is CASKKTRERYEQYF. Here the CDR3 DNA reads TGCGCCAGCAAAAAGACCAGGGAACGCTACGAGCAGTACTTC.

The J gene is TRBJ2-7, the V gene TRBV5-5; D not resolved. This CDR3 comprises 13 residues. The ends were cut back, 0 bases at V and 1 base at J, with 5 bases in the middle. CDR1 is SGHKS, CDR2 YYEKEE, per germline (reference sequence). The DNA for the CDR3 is TGTGCCAGCAGCTTGGCTCCATCCTACGAGCAGTACTTC. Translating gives CASSLAPSYEQYF.

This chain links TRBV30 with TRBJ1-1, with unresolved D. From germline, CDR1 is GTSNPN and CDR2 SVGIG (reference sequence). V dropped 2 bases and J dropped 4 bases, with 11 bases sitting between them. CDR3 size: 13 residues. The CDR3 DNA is TGTGCCTGGAGTTCGGACGGGTCCACTGAAGCTTTCTTT. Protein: CAWSSDGSTEAFF.

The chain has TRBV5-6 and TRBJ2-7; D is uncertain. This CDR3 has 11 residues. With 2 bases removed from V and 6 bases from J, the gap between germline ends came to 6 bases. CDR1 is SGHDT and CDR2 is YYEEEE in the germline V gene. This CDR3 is CASSFVSEQYF. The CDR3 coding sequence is TGTGCCAGCAGCTTCGTAAGCGAGCAGTACTTC. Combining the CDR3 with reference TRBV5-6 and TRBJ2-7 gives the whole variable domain DAGVTQSPTHLIKTRGQQVTLRCSPKSGHDTVSWYQQALGQGPQFIFQYYEEEERQRGNFPDRFSGHQFPNYSSELNVNALLLGDSALYLCASSFVSEQYFGPGTRLTVT.

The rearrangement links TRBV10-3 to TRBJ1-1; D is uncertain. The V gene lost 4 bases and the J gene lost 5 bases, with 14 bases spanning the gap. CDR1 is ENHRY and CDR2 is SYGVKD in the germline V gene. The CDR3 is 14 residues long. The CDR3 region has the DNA TGTGCCATCAGTGCGTCAGCCCAGAGGACTGAAGCTTTCTTT. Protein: CAISASAQRTEAFF.

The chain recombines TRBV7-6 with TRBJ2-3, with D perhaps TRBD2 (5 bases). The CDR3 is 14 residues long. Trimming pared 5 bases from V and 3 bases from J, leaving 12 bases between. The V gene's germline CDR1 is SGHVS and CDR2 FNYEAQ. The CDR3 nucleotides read TGTGCCAGCAGCCTCGATGAGGGTACAGATACGCAGTATTTT. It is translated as CASSLDEGTDTQYF.

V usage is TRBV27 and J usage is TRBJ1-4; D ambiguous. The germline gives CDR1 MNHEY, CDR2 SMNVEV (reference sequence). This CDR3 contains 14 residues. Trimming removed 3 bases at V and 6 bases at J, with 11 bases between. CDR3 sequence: CASSLEGMDEKLFF. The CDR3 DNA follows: TGTGCCAGCAGTTTGGAGGGAATGGATGAAAAACTGTTTTTT.

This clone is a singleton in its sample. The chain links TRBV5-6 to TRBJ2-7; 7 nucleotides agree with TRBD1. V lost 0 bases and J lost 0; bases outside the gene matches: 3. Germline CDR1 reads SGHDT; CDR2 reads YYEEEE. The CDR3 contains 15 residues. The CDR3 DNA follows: TGTGCCAGCAGCTTGGGGACAGGTCCCTCCTACGAGCAGTACTTC. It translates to CASSLGTGPSYEQYF.

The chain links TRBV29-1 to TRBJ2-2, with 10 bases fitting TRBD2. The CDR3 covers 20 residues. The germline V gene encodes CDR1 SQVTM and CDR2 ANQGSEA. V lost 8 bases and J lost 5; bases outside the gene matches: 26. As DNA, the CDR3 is TGCAGCTCAGACCCCGGGACTAGCGATATGGGGAGGGCGAGGACCGGGGAGCTGTTTTTT. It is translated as CSSDPGTSDMGRARTGELFF.

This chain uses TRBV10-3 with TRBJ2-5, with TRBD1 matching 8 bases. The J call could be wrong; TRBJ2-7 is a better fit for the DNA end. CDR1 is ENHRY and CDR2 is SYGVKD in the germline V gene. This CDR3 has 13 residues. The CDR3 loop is CAISEDRAYEQYF. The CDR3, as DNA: TGTGCCATCAGCGAGGACAGGGCCTACGAGCAGTACTTC.

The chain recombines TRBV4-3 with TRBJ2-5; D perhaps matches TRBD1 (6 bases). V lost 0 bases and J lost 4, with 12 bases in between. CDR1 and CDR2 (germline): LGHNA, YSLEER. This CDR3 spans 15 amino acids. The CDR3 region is CASSQDSGRGETQYF. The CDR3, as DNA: TGCGCCAGCAGCCAAGACTCGGGCAGGGGAGAGACCCAGTACTTC.

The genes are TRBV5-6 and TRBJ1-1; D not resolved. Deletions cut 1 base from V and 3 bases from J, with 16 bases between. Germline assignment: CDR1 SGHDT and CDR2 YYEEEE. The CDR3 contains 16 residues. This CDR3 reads CASSLRPGRKDTEAFF. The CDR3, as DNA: TGTGCCAGCAGCTTGCGTCCGGGGAGGAAGGACACTGAAGCTTTCTTT. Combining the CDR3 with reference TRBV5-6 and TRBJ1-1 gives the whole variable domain DAGVTQSPTHLIKTRGQQVTLRCSPKSGHDTVSWYQQALGQGPQFIFQYYEEEERQRGNFPDRFSGHQFPNYSSELNVNALLLGDSALYLCASSLRPGRKDTEAFFGQGTRLTVV.

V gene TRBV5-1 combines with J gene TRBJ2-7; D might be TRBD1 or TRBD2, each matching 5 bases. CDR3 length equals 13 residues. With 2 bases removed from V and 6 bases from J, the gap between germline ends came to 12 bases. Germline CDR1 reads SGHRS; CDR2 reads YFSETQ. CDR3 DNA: TGCGCCAGCAGCTTCACCGGGACGCTCGAGCAGTACTTC. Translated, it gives CASSFTGTLEQYF. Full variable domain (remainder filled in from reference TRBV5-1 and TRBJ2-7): KAGVTQTPRYLIKTRGQQVTLSCSPISGHRSVSWYQQTPGQGLQFLFEYFSETQRNKGNFPGRFSGRQFSNSRSEMNVSTLELGDSALYLCASSFTGTLEQYFGPGTRLTVT.

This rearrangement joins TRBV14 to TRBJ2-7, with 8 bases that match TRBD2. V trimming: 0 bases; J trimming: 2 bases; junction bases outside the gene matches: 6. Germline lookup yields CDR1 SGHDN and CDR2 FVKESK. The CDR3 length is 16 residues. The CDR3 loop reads CASSQDGRGGTYEQYF. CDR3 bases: TGTGCCAGCAGCCAAGACGGGCGCGGGGGGACCTACGAGCAGTACTTC.

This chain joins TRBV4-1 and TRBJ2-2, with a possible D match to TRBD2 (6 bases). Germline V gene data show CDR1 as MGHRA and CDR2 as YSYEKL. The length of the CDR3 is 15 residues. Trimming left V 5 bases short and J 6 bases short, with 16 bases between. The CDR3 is CASSFGLPPAGELFF. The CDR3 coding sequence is TGCGCCAGCAGCTTTGGACTACCGCCGGCCGGGGAGCTGTTTTTT.

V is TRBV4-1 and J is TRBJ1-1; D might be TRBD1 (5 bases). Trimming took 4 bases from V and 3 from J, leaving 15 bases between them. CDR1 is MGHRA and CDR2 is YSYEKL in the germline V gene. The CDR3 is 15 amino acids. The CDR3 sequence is CASSLQMGGDTEAFF. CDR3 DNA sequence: TGCGCCAGCAGCCTACAAATGGGAGGGGACACTGAAGCTTTCTTT.

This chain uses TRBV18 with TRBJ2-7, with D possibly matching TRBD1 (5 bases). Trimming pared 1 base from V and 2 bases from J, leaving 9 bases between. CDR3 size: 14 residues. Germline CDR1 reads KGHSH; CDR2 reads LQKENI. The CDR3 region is CASSPRDSTYEQYF. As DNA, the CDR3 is TGTGCCAGCTCACCACGAGACAGTACCTACGAGCAGTACTTC.

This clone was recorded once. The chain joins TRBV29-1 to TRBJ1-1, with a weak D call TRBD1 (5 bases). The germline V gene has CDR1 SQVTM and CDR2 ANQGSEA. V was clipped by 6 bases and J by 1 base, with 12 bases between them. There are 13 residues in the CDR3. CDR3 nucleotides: TGCAGCGTAGAGCAGGGACCGAACACTGAAGCTTTCTTT. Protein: CSVEQGPNTEAFF.

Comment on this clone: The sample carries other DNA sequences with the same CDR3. CDR3 residues: CASSLDGAGELFF. The CDR3 DNA reads as TGTGCCAGCAGCTTGGATGGGGCTGGGGAGCTGTTTTTT. The V call is TRBV5-6, the J call TRBJ2-2; D perhaps matches TRBD1 (5 bases). V lost 0 bases and J 8 bases, leaving 8 bases between the germline ends. From germline, CDR1 is SGHDT and CDR2 YYEEEE. The CDR3 covers 13 residues.

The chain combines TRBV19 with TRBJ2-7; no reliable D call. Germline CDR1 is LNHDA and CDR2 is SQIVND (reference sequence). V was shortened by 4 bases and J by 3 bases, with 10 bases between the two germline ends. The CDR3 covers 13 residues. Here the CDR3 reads CASSNRMNYEQYF. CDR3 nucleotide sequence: TGTGCCAGTAGTAACCGGATGAACTACGAGCAGTACTTC.

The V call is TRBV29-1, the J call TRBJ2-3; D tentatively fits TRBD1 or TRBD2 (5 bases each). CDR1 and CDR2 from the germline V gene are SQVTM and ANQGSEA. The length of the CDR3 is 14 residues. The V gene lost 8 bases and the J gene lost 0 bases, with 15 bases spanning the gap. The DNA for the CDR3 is TGCAGCACTTACCGGGACCTAAGCACAGATACGCAGTATTTT. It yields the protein CSTYRDLSTDTQYF.

The CDR3 coding sequence is TGTGCCAGCAGTGAATGGGGGACCGGGGAGCTGTTTTTT. Its translation: CASSEWGTGELFF. The chain links TRBV2 to TRBJ2-2, with D perhaps being TRBD1 or TRBD2 (5 bases each). The CDR3 is made up of 13 amino acids. Germline values: CDR1 SNHLY, CDR2 FYNNEI. Trimming pared 2 bases from V and 5 bases from J, leaving 6 bases between.